This TCR beta chain came from a study of T-cell reconstitution after alpha-beta-depleted transplantation in children. This clonotype was picked up a small number of times. Its antigen is still unknown. The TCRbeta library incorporated unique molecular identifiers. TCRdb used MiXCR to reprocess the PCR reads, holding one entry per CDR3 protein. Altogether 250,000 to 400,000 distinct CDR3 sequences are present, around 20% being singletons, with the ten largest covering approximately 11%. This CDR3 contains 15 residues. From germline, CDR1 is SGHRS and CDR2 YFSETQ. V dropped 3 bases and J dropped 1 base, with 12 bases sitting between them. Study findings and constraints: Alpha-beta T cells about two months after transplant reportedly derived from several hundred expanded graft clones. At day 60, the high TCRbeta diversity found in some patients originated from recipient T cells and thymic progenitors that had survived. One year post-transplant, T-cell counts and diversity were largely derived from T cells produced anew.

The J gene is TRBJ2-3, the V gene TRBV5-1; D perhaps matches TRBD1 (6 bases). This TCR was sampled from a male patient aged 5 to 17 who had a stem cell transplant for acute lymphoblastic leukemia, so the T cells may come from the graft donor. This specimen was PBMCs, mostly from graft donor cells, taken 180 days after TCRalphabeta/CD19-depleted stem cell transplant. This chain's CDR3 is CASSSKTGGTDTQYF. CDR3 DNA: TGCGCCAGCAGCTCTAAGACAGGAGGCACAGATACGCAGTATTTT.